This TCR beta chain was identified during a study of blood T cell repertoires in COVID-19. Produced via immunoSEQ multiplex PCR; TCRdb's table is partial and in-frame only. This table holds 70,000 to 95,000 clones, roughly nine tenths found once. The specimen sequenced was peripheral blood. The sequence derives from a man in his fifties or sixties with acute or convalescent COVID-19.

Here the CDR3 DNA reads TGTGCCAGCAGTTTGGGCTCAATCGTCCTCTACGAGCAGTACTTC. It specifies CASSLGSIVLYEQYF. This chain links TRBV27 with TRBJ2-7, with no clear D. Germline V lookup: CDR1 MNHEY, CDR2 SMNVEV (reference sequence). The CDR3 runs to 15 residues. V was shortened by 3 bases and J by 3 bases, with 15 bases between the two germline ends.